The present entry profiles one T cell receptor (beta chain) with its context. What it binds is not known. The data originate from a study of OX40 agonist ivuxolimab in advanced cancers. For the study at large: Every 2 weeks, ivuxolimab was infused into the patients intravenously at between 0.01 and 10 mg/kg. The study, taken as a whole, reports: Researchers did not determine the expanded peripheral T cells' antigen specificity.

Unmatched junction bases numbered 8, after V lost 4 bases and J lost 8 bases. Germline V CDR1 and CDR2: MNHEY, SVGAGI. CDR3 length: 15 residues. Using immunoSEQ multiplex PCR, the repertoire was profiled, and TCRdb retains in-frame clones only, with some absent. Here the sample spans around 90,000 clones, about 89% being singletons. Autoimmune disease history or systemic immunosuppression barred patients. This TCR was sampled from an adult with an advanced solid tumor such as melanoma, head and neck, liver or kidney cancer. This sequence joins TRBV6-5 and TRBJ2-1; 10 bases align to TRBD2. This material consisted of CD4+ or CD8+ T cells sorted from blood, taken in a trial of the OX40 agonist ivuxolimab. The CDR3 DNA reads TGTGCCAGCAGTTTAACTAGCGGGATTCACGATGAGCAGTTCTTC. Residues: CASSLTSGIHDEQFF.